The clone carrying this T cell receptor (beta chain) was counted many times. No antigen is known for it. The J segment lost 7 bases and the V segment lost 6 bases, leaving 9 bases of the junction unmatched. Germline V gives CDR1 SQVTM, CDR2 ANQGSEA. The CDR3 contains 14 residues. The cDNA came from 5'RACE, which used 10-nucleotide random UMIs. Every sequencing run generated over 180 million TCR-beta sequences from 15-18 subjects. TCRdb re-called the 5' RACE reads with MiXCR, one entry per CDR3 protein. The data contain fewer than 45,000 distinct CDR3 sequences, roughly 2.5% of them seen just once; the ten biggest clones take up 9% to 15%. The data originate from a study of neurological immune-mediated disorders. Libraries used 2 million unsorted PBMCs kept frozen in RNAlater. Study outcomes and limitations: TCR-beta repertoires seemed private in all groups, with no expanded CDR3 amino acid sequences shared.

The sample comprised PBMCs. This sequence originates from a man aged 30 to 45 with multiple sclerosis. The chain combines TRBV29-1 with TRBJ2-3, with TRBD2 matching 11 bases. As DNA, the CDR3 is TGCAGCGTCGAGACTAGCGGGGAGGGTTATACGCAGTATTTT. Translation gives CSVETSGEGYTQYF.